The 17 T cell receptor beta chains below come from one sample, sequenced in a study of blood T cells in healthy people across ages (dated by TCRdb to the mid-2010s). The library was made by 5' RACE. Sequencing relied on an Illumina HiSeq 2500. A second PCR of 7 to 11 cycles was run with a J-beta primer mix and a sample-barcoded 5' primer. TCRdb reprocessed the public reads (quality trimming at Q25 with fastp, clone calling with MiXCR) and kept in-frame beta chains. Each CDR3 protein gets just one entry, which takes the most common genes and DNA from the rows behind it. Present in this sample are approximately 400,000 distinct CDR3 sequences, about half of which were seen just once. The ten largest clones add up to around 53% of the sample. The sequenced material came from blood. The receptors shown here come from a man in his sixties in good health.

This clonotype has more than one count but fewer than ten. The rearrangement uses TRBV5-1 and TRBJ2-1; no clear D gene. The germline V and J ends were trimmed by 1 base and 6 bases, with 8 bases remaining between them. The CDR3 covers 13 residues. The germline gives CDR1 SGHRS, CDR2 YFSETQ. The chain's CDR3 is CASSLSPRNEQFF. The CDR3, as DNA: TGCGCCAGCAGCTTGAGTCCTCGCAATGAGCAGTTCTTC.

The V call is TRBV9, the J call TRBJ2-1, with D uncertain. CDR1 and CDR2 (germline): SGDLS, YYNGEE. This CDR3 spans 11 amino acids. V was shortened by 2 bases and J by 6 bases, with 3 bases between the two germline ends. In DNA, the CDR3 is TGTGCCAGCAGCGTGGCCAATGAGCAGTTCTTC. It encodes CASSVANEQFF.

This clonotype showed up just a few times. This chain uses TRBV5-1 with TRBJ2-3; D is unresolved. From germline, CDR1 is SGHRS and CDR2 YFSETQ. The CDR3 runs to 13 residues. Trimming took 4 bases from V and 5 from J, leaving 11 bases between them. CDR3 amino acids: CASSPTGVDTQYF. The CDR3 DNA follows: TGCGCCAGCAGCCCTACCGGAGTAGATACGCAGTATTTT.

The rearrangement joins TRBV5-1 to TRBJ2-1; possibly TRBD1 for D (7 bases). Trimming stripped 3 bases from V and 4 bases from J, with 17 bases between. The V gene's germline CDR1 is SGHRS and CDR2 YFSETQ. CDR3 length equals 16 residues. DNA for the CDR3: TGCGCCAGCAGCTGGAGACAGGGAGGAGGATACAATGAGCAGTTCTTC. It specifies CASSWRQGGGYNEQFF.

This clonotype showed up just a few times. This chain's CDR3 is CATRWEAPYNEQFF. For the CDR3, the DNA is TGTGCCACCAGGTGGGAGGCCCCCTACAATGAGCAGTTCTTC. The chain carries TRBV15 and TRBJ2-1, with D maybe TRBD2 (6 bases). From germline, CDR1 is LNHNV and CDR2 YYDKDF (reference sequence). V lost 6 bases and J lost 2, with 11 bases in between. This CDR3 contains 14 residues.

J is TRBJ2-5 and V is TRBV11-2, with D perhaps matching TRBD2 (5 bases). This CDR3 has 15 residues. Trimming took off 1 base at V and 11 bases at J, with 20 bases between the two ends. Germline CDR1 SGHAT, CDR2 FQNNGV. CDR3 bases: TGTGCCAGCAGCTTAGCCTGGGGTAGCCGGGATGAGCAGTACTTC. Translating it yields CASSLAWGSRDEQYF. The variable domain in full, completed from reference TRBV11-2 and TRBJ2-5, reads EAGVAQSPRYKIIEKRQSVAFWCNPISGHATLYWYQQILGQGPKLLIQFQNNGVVDDSQLPKDRFSAERLKGVDSTLKIQPAKLEDSAVYLCASSLAWGSRDEQYFGPGTRLLVL.

The chain is built from TRBV12-3 or TRBV12-4 and TRBJ2-5, with TRBD2 matching 13 bases. V was clipped by 6 bases and J by 4 bases; unmatched bases: 5. This CDR3 has 15 residues. CDR3 DNA: TGTGCCAGCAGGACTAGCGGGAGGAGGGGAGAGACCCAGTACTTC. This sequence encodes CASRTSGRRGETQYF.

The rearrangement uses TRBV5-1 and TRBJ2-7; possibly TRBD2 for D (6 bases). The V end lost 4 bases, the J end lost 0 bases, and 11 bases lay between the germline ends. CDR1 and CDR2 (germline): SGHRS, YFSETQ. The length of the CDR3 is 14 residues. As DNA, the CDR3 is TGCGCCAGCAGCGTCGGCGGGGACTCCTACGAGCAGTACTTC. Translated: CASSVGGDSYEQYF.

This clonotype appeared a single time. A single base separates this from a much larger clone, so it may be a read error. The chain employs TRBV4-3 and TRBJ2-5; TRBD1 or TRBD2 may be the D gene (5 bases each). This CDR3 region has 14 residues. The V and J ends lost 1 base and 11 bases respectively, with 17 bases between them. Germline values: CDR1 LGHNA, CDR2 YSLEER. CDR3: CASSQGGSVGKQYF. The CDR3 DNA sequence: TGCGCCAGCAGCCAAGGGGGGAGTGTCGGCAAGCAGTACTTC.

The CDR3 spells CASSDTPGVGANVLTF. The CDR3 coding sequence is TGCGCCAGCAGCGATACCCCAGGGGTCGGGGCCAACGTCCTGACTTTC. V is TRBV5-1 and J is TRBJ2-6; maybe TRBD1 (6 bases). The CDR3 covers 16 residues. Germline V gene data show CDR1 as SGHRS and CDR2 as YFSETQ. V was clipped by 4 bases and J by 4 bases, with 15 bases between them.

The chain is built from TRBV29-1 and TRBJ2-7; D is perhaps TRBD2 (5 bases). The CDR3 has 13 residues. Germline loops: CDR1 SQVTM, CDR2 ANQGSEA. Trimming pared 7 bases from V and 7 bases from J, leaving 20 bases between. The chain's CDR3 is CSAAAYGRGEQYF. The CDR3 coding sequence is TGCAGCGCCGCCGCCTACGGCAGAGGGGAGCAGTACTTC.

The V call is TRBV7-3, the J call TRBJ1-1; D is unresolved. This CDR3 is built from 13 residues. The ends were cut back, 1 base at V and 0 bases at J, with 3 bases in the middle. The germline V gene has CDR1 SGHTA and CDR2 FQGTGA. CDR3 bases: TGTGCCAGCAGCTTAAGCATGAACACTGAAGCTTTCTTT. Amino acid sequence: CASSLSMNTEAFF.

This rearrangement joins TRBV20-1 to TRBJ2-3, with 11 bases matching TRBD2. Germline V CDR1 and CDR2: DFQATT, SNEGSKA (reference sequence). The CDR3 runs to 16 residues. J gave up 0 bases and V 0 bases, and 2 bases lay outside the gene matches. CDR3 in DNA: TGCAGTGCTAGAGACGGGACTAGCGGAAGCACAGATACGCAGTATTTT. This translates into CSARDGTSGSTDTQYF.

The V and J genes are TRBV28 and TRBJ1-2; D ambiguous. CDR3 length equals 13 residues. Trimming cost V 6 bases and J 8 bases, with 16 bases left between them. Germline assignment: CDR1 MDHEN and CDR2 SYDVKM. This CDR3 is CASRPGLMGGYTF. CDR3 nucleotides: TGTGCCAGCAGACCTGGCCTCATGGGGGGCTACACCTTC.

The gene calls are TRBV2 and TRBJ2-6, with D unresolved. This CDR3 contains 14 residues. Germline CDR1 reads SNHLY; CDR2 reads FYNNEI. Trimming shortened V by 4 bases and J by 4 bases, and 8 bases separated the two germline ends. CDR3 region: CASSATAGANVLTF. The CDR3 coding sequence is TGTGCCAGCAGTGCTACAGCCGGGGCCAACGTCCTGACTTTC.

The chain joins TRBV7-8 to TRBJ2-1; D uncertain. This CDR3 spans 16 amino acids. The germline CDR1 and CDR2 sequences are SGHVS and FQNEAQ. V dropped 5 bases and J dropped 0 bases, with 14 bases sitting between them. CDR3 residues: CASSPKRLISYNEQFF. CDR3 bases: TGTGCCAGCAGCCCAAAGCGCCTGATCTCCTACAATGAGCAGTTCTTC.

A few counts support this clonotype. The chain carries TRBV29-1 and TRBJ1-1; no reliable D call. CDR3 size: 12 residues. Trimming took 4 bases from V and 2 from J, leaving 8 bases between them. CDR1 is SQVTM and CDR2 is ANQGSEA in the germline V gene. CDR3: CSVVQPNTEAFF. As DNA, the CDR3 is TGCAGCGTTGTACAGCCTAACACTGAAGCTTTCTTT. Using reference TRBV29-1 and TRBJ1-1 for the parts outside the CDR3, the full variable domain is SAVISQKPSRDICQRGTSLTIQCQVDSQVTMMFWYRQQPGQSLTLIATANQGSEATYESGFVIDKFPISRPNLTFSTLTVSNMSPEDSSIYLCSVVQPNTEAFFGQGTRLTVV.